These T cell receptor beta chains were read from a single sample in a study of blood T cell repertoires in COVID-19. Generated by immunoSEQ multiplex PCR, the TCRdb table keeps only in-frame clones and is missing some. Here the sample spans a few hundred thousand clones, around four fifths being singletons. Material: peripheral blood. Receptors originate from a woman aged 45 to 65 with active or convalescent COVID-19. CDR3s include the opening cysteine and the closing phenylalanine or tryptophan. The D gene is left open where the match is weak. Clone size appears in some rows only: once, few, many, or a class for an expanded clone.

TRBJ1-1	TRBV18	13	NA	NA	CASSLRPGTEAFF	TGTGCCAGCTCCCTCCGGCCGGGCACTGAAGCTTTCTTT
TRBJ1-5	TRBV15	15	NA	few	CATSGEGRGDQPQHF	TGTGCCACCAGCGGGGAGGGTAGGGGAGATCAGCCCCAGCATTTT
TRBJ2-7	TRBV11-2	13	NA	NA	CASSDRPAAEQYF	TGTGCCAGCAGCGACCGTCCCGCGGCCGAGCAGTACTTC
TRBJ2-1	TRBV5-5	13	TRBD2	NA	CASSFTGLGEQFF	TGTGCCAGCAGCTTTACGGGACTAGGTGAGCAGTTCTTC
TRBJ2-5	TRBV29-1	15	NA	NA	CSVPWGGRGRETQYF	TGCAGCGTTCCCTGGGGGGGCAGGGGGCGCGAGACCCAGTACTTC
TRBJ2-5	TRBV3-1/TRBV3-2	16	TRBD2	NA	CASSPGTSGSRETQYF	TGTGCCAGCAGCCCCGGGACTAGCGGGAGTAGAGAGACCCAGTACTTC
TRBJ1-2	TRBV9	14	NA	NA	CASSGQVLNYGYTF	TGTGCCAGCAGCGGACAGGTCCTAAACTATGGCTACACCTTC
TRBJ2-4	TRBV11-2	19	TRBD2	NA	CASSFPLPGVAGAKNIQYF	TGTGCCAGCAGCTTCCCCCTGCCCGGAGTAGCGGGAGCGAAAAACATTCAGTACTTC
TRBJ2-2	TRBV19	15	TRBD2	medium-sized	CASKASGRENGELFF	TGTGCCAGTAAGGCCAGCGGGAGAGAAAACGGGGAGCTGTTTTTT
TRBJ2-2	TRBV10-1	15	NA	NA	CASSGGTAGTGELFF	TGCGCCAGCAGTGGGGGGACAGCGGGCACCGGGGAGCTGTTTTTT
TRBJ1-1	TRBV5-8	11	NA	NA	CASSLGREAFF	TGTGCCAGCAGCTTGGGTCGTGAAGCTTTCTTT
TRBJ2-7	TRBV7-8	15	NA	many	CASSLARVSSYEQYF	TGTGCCAGCAGCTTAGCGCGGGTGAGCTCCTACGAGCAGTACTTC
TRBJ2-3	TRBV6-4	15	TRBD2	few	CASRRAGGLTDTQYF	TGTGCCAGCAGGCGGGCGGGAGGCCTCACAGATACGCAGTATTTT
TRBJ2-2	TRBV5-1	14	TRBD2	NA	CASSSTSGGGELFF	TGCGCCAGCAGCTCGACTAGCGGAGGCGGGGAGCTGTTTTTT
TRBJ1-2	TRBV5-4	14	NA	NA	CASSSGHTIYGYTF	TGTGCCAGCAGCTCGGGACACACTATCTATGGCTACACCTTC
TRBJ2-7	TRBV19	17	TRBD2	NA	CASSEGLAAPYSYEQYF	TGTGCCAGTAGTGAGGGACTAGCGGCCCCTTACTCCTACGAGCAGTACTTC